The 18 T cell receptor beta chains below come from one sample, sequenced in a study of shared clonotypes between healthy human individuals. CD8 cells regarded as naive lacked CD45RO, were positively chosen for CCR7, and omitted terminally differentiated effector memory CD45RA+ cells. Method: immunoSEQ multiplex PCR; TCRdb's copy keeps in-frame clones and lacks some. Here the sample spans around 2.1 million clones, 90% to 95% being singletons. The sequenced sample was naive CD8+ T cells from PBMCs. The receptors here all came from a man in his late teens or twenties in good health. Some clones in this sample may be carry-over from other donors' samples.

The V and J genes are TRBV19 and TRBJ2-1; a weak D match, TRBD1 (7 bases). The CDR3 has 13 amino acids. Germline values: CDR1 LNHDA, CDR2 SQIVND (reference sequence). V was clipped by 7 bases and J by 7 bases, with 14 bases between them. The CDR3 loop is CASTPGGLNEQFF. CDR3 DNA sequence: TGTGCCAGTACCCCAGGGGGGTTAAATGAGCAGTTCTTC.

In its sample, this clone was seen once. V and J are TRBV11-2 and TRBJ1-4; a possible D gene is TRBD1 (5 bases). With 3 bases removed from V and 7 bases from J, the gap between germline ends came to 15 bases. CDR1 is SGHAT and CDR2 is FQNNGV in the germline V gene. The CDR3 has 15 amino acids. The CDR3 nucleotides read TGTGCCAGCAGCTTGGAGAGGGGAGGCAGTGAAAAACTGTTTTTT. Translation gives CASSLERGGSEKLFF.

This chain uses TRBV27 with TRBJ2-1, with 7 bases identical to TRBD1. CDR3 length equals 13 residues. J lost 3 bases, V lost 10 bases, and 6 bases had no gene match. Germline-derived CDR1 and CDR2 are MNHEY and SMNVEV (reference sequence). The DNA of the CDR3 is TGTGCCACTCTGGACAGGCTCTACAATGAGCAGTTCTTC. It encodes CATLDRLYNEQFF.

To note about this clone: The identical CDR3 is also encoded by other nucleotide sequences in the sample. This chain's CDR3 is CASSPPGLAGTYNEQFF. CDR3 DNA sequence: TGTGCCAGCTCACCACCCGGGCTAGCGGGAACCTACAATGAGCAGTTCTTC. V is TRBV18 and J is TRBJ2-1; 9 nucleotides line up with TRBD2. Trimming cost V 0 bases and J 2 bases; bases outside gene matches: 5. The germline CDR1 and CDR2 sequences are KGHSH and LQKENI. This CDR3 has 17 amino acids.

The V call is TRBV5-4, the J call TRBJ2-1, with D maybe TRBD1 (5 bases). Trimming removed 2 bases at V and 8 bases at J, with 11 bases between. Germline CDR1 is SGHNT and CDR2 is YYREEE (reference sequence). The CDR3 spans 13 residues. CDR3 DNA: TGTGCCAGCAGCTTCCAGGGTCAGGATGAGCAGTTCTTC. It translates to CASSFQGQDEQFF.

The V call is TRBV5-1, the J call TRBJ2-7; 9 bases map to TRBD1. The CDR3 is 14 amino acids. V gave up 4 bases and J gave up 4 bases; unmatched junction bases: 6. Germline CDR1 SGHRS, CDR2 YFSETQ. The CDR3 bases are TGCGCCAGCAGCGGAGGGACAGGGTTTTACGAGCAGTACTTC. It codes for CASSGGTGFYEQYF.

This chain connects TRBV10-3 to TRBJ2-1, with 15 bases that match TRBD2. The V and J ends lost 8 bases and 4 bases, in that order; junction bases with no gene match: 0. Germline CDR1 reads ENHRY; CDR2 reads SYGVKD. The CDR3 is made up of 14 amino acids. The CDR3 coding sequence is TGTGCCATCGGGACTAGCGGGGGGTACAATGAGCAGTTCTTC. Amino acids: CAIGTSGGYNEQFF.

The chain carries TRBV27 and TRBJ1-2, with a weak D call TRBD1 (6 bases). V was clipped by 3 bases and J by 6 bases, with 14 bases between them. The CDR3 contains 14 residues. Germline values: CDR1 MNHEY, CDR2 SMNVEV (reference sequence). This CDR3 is CASSLYRVPNGYTF. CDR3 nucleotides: TGTGCCAGCAGTTTGTACAGGGTCCCCAATGGCTACACCTTC.

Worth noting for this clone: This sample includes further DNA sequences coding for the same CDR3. CDR3 coding DNA: TGTGCCAGCAGTTTGGGACTAGCGGCCTACAATGAGCAGTTCTTC. Amino acid sequence: CASSLGLAAYNEQFF. This chain links TRBV27 with TRBJ2-1; TRBD2 agrees at 11 bases. With 3 bases clipped from V and 2 bases from J, the junction kept 0 bases outside the gene matches. The CDR3 runs to 15 residues. Germline CDR1 and CDR2: MNHEY and SMNVEV (reference sequence).

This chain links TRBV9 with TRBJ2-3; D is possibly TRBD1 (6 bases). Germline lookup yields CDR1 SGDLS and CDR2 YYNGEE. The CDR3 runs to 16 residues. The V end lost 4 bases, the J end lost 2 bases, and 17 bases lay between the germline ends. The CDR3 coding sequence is TGTGCCAGCAGCCTCCCGAATAGGGACATCACAGATACGCAGTATTTT. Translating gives CASSLPNRDITDTQYF.

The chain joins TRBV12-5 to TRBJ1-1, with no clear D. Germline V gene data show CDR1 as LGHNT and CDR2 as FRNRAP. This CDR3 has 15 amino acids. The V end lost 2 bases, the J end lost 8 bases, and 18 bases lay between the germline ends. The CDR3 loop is CASGLYGSRPIEAFF. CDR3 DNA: TGTGCTAGTGGTTTGTACGGGTCCCGCCCGATAGAAGCTTTCTTT. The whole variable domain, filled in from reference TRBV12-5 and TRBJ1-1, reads DARVTQTPRHKVTEMGQEVTMRCQPILGHNTVFWYRQTMMQGLELLAYFRNRAPLDDSGMPKDRFSAEMPDATLATLKIQPSEPRDSAVYFCASGLYGSRPIEAFFGQGTRLTVV.

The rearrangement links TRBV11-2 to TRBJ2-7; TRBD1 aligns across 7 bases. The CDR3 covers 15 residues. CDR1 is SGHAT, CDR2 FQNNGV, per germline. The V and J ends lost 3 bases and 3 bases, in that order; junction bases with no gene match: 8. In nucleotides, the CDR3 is TGTGCCAGCAGCTTGGGGGTCCGGGACAGCTACGAGCAGTACTTC. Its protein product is CASSLGVRDSYEQYF.

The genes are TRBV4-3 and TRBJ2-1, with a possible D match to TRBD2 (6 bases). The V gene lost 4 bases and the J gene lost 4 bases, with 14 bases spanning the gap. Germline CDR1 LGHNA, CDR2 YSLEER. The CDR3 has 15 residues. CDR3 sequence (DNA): TGCGCCAGCAGCCTCGGAGGGCCCCTATACAATGAGCAGTTCTTC. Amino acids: CASSLGGPLYNEQFF.

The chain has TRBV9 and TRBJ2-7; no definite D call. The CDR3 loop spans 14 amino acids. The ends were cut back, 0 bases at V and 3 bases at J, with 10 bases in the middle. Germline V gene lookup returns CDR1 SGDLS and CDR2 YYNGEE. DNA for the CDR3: TGTGCCAGCAGCGTAGGAGTGAGGTACTACGAGCAGTACTTC. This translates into CASSVGVRYYEQYF.

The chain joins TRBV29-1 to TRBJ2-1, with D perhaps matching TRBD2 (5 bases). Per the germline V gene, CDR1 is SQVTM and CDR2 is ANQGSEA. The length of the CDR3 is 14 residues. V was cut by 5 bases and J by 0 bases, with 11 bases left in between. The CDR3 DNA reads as TGCAGCGTTCCGGGGTGGGTCTCCTACAATGAGCAGTTCTTC. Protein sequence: CSVPGWVSYNEQFF.

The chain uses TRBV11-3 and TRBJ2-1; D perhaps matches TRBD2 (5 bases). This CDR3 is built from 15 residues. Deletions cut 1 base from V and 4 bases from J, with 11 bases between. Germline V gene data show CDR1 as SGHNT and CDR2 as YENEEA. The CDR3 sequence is CASSLGASRYNEQFF. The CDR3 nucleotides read TGTGCCAGCAGCTTAGGGGCTAGCAGGTACAATGAGCAGTTCTTC.

CDR3 in DNA: TGTGCCAGCAGTCCTCAGCTTTTCCACGAGCAGTACTTC. It specifies CASSPQLFHEQYF. The chain couples TRBV28 to TRBJ2-7, with unresolved D. Germline loops: CDR1 MDHEN, CDR2 SYDVKM. This CDR3 has 13 residues. Trimming removed 5 bases at V and 5 bases at J, with 13 bases between.

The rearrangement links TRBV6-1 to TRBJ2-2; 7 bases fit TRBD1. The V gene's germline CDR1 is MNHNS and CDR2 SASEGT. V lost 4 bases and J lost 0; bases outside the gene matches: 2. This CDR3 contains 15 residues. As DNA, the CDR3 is TGTGCCAGCAGTGCGGACAGGACGAACACCGGGGAGCTGTTTTTT. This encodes CASSADRTNTGELFF.